This TCR beta chain was profiled in a study of T cells in Graves' hyperthyroidism and ophthalmopathy. Study context: Before treatment of any kind, peripheral blood was taken at initial diagnosis.

Graves' hyperthyroidism is called stable when ophthalmopathy does not progress within 18 months. V lost 5 bases to trimming and J lost 4 bases, with 17 bases between them. This CDR3 region has 15 residues. CDR1 is SEHNR and CDR2 is FQNEAQ in the germline V gene (reference sequence). It was RNA transcripts that yielded the amplified TCR beta CDR3 regions. TCR CDR3 underwent first-round RT-PCR with the HTBI primer set. TCRdb reanalysed the multiplex PCR reads using MiXCR and keeps one entry per CDR3 protein. The sample has around 760,000 distinct CDR3 sequences, around a third seen once. Input material: blood. This sequence originates from a woman aged 40 to 50 with Graves' hyperthyroidism. The rearrangement joins TRBV7-9 to TRBJ1-1; D unclear. The CDR3 DNA reads as TGTGCCAGCAGCCAAGATTTACAGACGAGCACTGAAGCTTTCTTT. Its translation: CASSQDLQTSTEAFF. The whole variable domain, remainder taken from reference TRBV7-9 and TRBJ1-1, is DTGVSQNPRHKITKRGQNVTFRCDPISEHNRLYWYRQTLGQGPEFLTYFQNEAQLEKSRLLSDRFSAERPKGSFSTLEIQRTEQGDSAMYLCASSQDLQTSTEAFFGQGTRLTVV.